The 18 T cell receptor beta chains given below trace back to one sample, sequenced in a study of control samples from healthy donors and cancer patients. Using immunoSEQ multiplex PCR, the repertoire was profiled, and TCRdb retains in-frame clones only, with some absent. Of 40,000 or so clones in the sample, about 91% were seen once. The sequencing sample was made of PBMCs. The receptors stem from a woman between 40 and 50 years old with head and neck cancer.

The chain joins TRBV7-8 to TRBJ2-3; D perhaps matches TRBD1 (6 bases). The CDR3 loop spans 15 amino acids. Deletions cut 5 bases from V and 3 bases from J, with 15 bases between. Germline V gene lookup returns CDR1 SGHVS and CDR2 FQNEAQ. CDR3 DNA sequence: TGTGCCAGCAGCCGGGACAACAGAGGTACAGATACGCAGTATTTT. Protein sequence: CASSRDNRGTDTQYF.

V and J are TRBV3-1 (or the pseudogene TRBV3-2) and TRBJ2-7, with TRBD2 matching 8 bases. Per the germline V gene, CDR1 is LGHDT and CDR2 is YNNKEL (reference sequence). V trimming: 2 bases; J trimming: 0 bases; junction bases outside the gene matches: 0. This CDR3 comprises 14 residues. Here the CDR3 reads CASSQLAGSYEQYF. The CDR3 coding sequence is TGTGCCAGCAGCCAACTAGCGGGCTCCTACGAGCAGTACTTC.

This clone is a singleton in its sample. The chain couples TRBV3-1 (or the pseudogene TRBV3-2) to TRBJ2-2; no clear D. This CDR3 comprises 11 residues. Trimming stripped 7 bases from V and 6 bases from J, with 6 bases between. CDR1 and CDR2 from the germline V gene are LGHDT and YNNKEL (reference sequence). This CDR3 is CASTTAGELFF. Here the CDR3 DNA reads TGTGCCAGCACGACGGCCGGGGAGCTGTTTTTT.

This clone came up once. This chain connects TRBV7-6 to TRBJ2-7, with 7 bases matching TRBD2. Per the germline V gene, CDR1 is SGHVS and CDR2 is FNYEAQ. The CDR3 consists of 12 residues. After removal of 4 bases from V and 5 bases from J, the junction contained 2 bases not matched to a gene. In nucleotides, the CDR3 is TGTGCCAGCAGCTGGGAGGGTAACGAGCAGTACTTC. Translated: CASSWEGNEQYF.

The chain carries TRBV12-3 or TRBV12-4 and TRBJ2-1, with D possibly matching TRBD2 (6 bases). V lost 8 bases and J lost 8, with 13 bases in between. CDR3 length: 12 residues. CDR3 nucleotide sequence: TGTGCCAGCCATTTACTAGCCCATGAGCAGTTCTTC. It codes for CASHLLAHEQFF.

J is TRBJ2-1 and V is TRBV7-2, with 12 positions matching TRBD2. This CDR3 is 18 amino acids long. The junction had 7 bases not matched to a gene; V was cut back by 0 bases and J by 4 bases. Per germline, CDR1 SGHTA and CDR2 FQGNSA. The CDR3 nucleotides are TGTGCCAGCAGCTTAGCGCGGGGACTAGCGGGTACATACAATGAGCAGTTCTTC. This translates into CASSLARGLAGTYNEQFF.

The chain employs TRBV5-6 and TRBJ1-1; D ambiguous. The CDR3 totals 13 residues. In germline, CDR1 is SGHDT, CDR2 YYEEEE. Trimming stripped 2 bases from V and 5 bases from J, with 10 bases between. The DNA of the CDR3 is TGTGCCAGCAGCTTCTATCGAAGGACTGAAGCTTTCTTT. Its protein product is CASSFYRRTEAFF. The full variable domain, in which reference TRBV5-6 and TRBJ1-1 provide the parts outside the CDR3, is DAGVTQSPTHLIKTRGQQVTLRCSPKSGHDTVSWYQQALGQGPQFIFQYYEEEERQRGNFPDRFSGHQFPNYSSELNVNALLLGDSALYLCASSFYRRTEAFFGQGTRLTVV.

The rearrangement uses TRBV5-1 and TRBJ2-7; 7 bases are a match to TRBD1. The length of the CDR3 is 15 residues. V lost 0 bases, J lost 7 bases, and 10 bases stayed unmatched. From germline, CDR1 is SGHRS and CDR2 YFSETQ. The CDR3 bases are TGCGCCAGCAGCTTGGTGGCGCAGGGGGTGAGGGAGCAGTACTTC. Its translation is CASSLVAQGVREQYF. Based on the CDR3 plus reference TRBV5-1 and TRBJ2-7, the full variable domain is KAGVTQTPRYLIKTRGQQVTLSCSPISGHRSVSWYQQTPGQGLQFLFEYFSETQRNKGNFPGRFSGRQFSNSRSEMNVSTLELGDSALYLCASSLVAQGVREQYFGPGTRLTVT.

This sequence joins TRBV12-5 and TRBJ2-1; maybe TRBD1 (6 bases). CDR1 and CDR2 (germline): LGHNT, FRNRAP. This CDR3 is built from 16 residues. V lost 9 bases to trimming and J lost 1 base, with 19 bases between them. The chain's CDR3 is CASGEGLGGSYNEQFF. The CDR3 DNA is TGTGCTAGCGGTGAGGGCTTAGGGGGTTCCTACAATGAGCAGTTCTTC.

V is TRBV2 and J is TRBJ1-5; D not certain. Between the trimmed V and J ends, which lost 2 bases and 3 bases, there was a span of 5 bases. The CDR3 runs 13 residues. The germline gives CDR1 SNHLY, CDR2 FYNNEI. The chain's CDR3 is CASSELLNQPQHF. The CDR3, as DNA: TGTGCCAGCAGTGAACTACTCAATCAGCCCCAGCATTTT.

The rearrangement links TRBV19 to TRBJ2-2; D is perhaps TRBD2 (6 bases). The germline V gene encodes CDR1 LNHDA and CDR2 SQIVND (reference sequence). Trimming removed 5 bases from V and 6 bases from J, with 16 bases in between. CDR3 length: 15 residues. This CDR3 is CASSPPRGKSGELFF. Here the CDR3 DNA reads TGTGCCAGTAGTCCGCCCCGGGGGAAGTCCGGGGAGCTGTTTTTT.

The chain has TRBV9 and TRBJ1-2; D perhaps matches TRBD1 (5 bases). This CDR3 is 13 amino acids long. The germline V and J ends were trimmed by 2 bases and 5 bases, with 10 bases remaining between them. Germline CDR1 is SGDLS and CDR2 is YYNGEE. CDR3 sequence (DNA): TGTGCCAGCAGCGTCCCAGGGAAGTATGGCTACACCTTC. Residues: CASSVPGKYGYTF.

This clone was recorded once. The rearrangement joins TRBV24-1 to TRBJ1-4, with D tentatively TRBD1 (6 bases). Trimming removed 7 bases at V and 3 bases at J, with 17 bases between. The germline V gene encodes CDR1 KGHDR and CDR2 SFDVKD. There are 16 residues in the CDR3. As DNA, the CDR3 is TGTGCCACCAGGTCCGGGGGCTTTGCACCTAATGAAAAACTGTTTTTT. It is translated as CATRSGGFAPNEKLFF.

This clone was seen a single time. CDR3 nucleotides: TGTGCCAGCAGCCCCCAACAGGGGCAAGGTGGCTACACCTTC. As protein: CASSPQQGQGGYTF. The rearrangement joins TRBV14 to TRBJ1-2, with 7 bases aligning to TRBD1. The germline V gene encodes CDR1 SGHDN and CDR2 FVKESK. V was pared by 4 bases and J by 7 bases, with 9 bases of the junction left unmatched. There are 14 residues in the CDR3.

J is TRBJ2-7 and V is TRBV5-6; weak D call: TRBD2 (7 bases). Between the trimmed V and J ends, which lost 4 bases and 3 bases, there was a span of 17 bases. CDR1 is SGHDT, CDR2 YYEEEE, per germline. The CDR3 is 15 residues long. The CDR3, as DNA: TGTGCCAGCAGCGAGGGGGGGACTATCTACTACGAGCAGTACTTC. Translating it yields CASSEGGTIYYEQYF. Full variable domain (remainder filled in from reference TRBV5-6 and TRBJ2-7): DAGVTQSPTHLIKTRGQQVTLRCSPKSGHDTVSWYQQALGQGPQFIFQYYEEEERQRGNFPDRFSGHQFPNYSSELNVNALLLGDSALYLCASSEGGTIYYEQYFGPGTRLTVT.

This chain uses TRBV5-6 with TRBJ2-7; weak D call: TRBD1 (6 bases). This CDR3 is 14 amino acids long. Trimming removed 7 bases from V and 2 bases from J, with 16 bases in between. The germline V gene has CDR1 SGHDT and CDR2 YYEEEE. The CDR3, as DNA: TGTGCCAGCTTAAACAGGGAAGGCACCTACGAGCAGTACTTC. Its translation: CASLNREGTYEQYF.

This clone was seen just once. CDR3 residues: CASSLLASGSLGSTGELFF. The CDR3 nucleotides read TGTGCCAGCAGTTTATTGGCTAGCGGGAGTTTAGGGTCCACCGGGGAGCTGTTTTTT. V and J are TRBV27 and TRBJ2-2; 10 bases are a match to TRBD2. The CDR3 loop spans 19 amino acids. Looked up from germline, CDR1 is MNHEY and CDR2 is SMNVEV (reference sequence). V gave up 1 base and J gave up 4 bases; unmatched junction bases: 12.

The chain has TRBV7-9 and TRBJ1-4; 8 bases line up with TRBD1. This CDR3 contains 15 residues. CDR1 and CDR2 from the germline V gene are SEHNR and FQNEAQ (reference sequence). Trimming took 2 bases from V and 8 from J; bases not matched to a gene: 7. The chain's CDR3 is CASSLLGTGPEKLFF. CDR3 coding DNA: TGTGCCAGCAGCTTACTGGGGACAGGACCCGAAAAACTGTTTTTT.